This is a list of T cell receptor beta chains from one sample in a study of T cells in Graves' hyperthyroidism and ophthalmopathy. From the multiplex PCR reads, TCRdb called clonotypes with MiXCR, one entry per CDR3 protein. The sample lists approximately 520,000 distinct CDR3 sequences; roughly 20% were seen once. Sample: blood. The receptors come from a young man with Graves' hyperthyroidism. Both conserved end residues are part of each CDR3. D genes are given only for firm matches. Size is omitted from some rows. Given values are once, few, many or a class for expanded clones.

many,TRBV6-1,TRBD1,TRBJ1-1,TGTGCCAGCAGCCATAGGGGGCTGAACACTGAAGCTTTCTTT,CASSHRGLNTEAFF
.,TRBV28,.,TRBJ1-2,TGTGCCAGCAGTCTCTCGGGGAGGGCCTATGGCTACACCTTC,CASSLSGRAYGYTF
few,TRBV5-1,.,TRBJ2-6,TGCGCCAGCAGCCCAGAGTTTGGGGCCAACGTCCTGACTTTC,CASSPEFGANVLTF
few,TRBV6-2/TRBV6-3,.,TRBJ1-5,TGTGCCAGCAGTTTAACGGGGGAGCATCAGCCCCAGCATTTT,CASSLTGEHQPQHF
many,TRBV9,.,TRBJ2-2,TGTGCCAGCAGCTCGCTCGGGGAGCTGTTTTTT,CASSSLGELFF
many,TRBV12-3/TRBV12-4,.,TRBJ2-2,TGTGCCAGCAGTTTCGCGGCCGGGGAGCTGTTTTTT,CASSFAAGELFF
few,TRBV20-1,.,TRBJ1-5,TGCAGTGCTAGAGAGTTAACAGGAGATTTAGGGCAGCCCCAGCATTTT,CSARELTGDLGQPQHF
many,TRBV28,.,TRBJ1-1,TGTGCCAGCACCTATCCCAATCGGGGGGTAGCTTTCTTT,CASTYPNRGVAFF
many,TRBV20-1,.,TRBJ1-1,TGCAGTGCTAAACAGGGAAACACTGAAGCTTTCTTT,CSAKQGNTEAFF
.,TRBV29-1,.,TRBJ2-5,TGCAGCGTTGAACTGATCAGCATCCAAGAGACCCAGTACTTC,CSVELISIQETQYF
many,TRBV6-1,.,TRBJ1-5,TGTGCCAGCAGTGGACGGAGACAAGATCAGCCCCAGCATTTT,CASSGRRQDQPQHF
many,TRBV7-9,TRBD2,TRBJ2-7,TGTGCCAGCAGCCCGGGCGGGGGCTACGAGCAGTACTTC,CASSPGGGYEQYF
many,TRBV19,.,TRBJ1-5,TGTGCCAGTAGACCTTCAAAAGGGACTTCTTATCAGAGCAATCAGCCCCAGCATTTT,CASRPSKGTSYQSNQPQHF
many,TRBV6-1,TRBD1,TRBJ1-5,TGTGCCAGCAGCACAGGGGGATCAGTTCAGCCCCAGCATTTT,CASSTGGSVQPQHF
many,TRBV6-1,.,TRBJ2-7,TGTGCCAGCAGCGACGAGAGGGGGCAGTACTTC,CASSDERGQYF
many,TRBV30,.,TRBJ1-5,TGTGCCTGGAGTGTAGAGTCAGCGGGGCCCCAGCATTTT,CAWSVESAGPQHF
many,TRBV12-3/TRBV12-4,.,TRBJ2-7,TGTGCCAGCAGTCGGTGGGACGTCACCTACGAGCAGTACTTC,CASSRWDVTYEQYF
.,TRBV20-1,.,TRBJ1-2,TGCAGTGCTAGACCCGGAGGGGGTGCTAACTATGGCTACACCTTC,CSARPGGGANYGYTF
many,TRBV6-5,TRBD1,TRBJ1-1,TGTGCCAGCAGTTTCCTCGGGACAGAGGGGAACACTGAAGCTTTCTTT,CASSFLGTEGNTEAFF
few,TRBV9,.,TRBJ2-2,TGTGCCAGCAGCGTGTCACCTGTCAGGCCGACCGGGGAGCTGTTTTTT,CASSVSPVRPTGELFF
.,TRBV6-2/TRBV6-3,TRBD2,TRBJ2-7,TGTGCCAGTTCAGCGGGGTCGGCCTACGAGCAGTACTTC,CASSAGSAYEQYF
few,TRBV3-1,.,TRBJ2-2,TGTGCCAGCAGCGGCGGAACGAACACCGGGGAGCTGTTTTTT,CASSGGTNTGELFF
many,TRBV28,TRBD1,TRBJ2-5,TGTGCCAGCAGACTACAGGGGGCTGGGGAGACCCAGTACTTC,CASRLQGAGETQYF
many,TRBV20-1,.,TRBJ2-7,TGCAGTGCTAGGGGGTTCGGAGGCAATACGGGCGAGCAGTACTTC,CSARGFGGNTGEQYF
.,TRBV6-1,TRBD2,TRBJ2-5,TGTGCCAGCAGTGTCGATAGCGGGGGTCGGAAGACCCAGTACTTC,CASSVDSGGRKTQYF
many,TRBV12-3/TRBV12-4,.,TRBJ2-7,TGTGCCAGCAGTTTACGGTTTCCGGTGAGCCACGAGCAGTACTTC,CASSLRFPVSHEQYF
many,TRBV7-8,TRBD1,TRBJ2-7,TGTGCCAGCAGACATCCCGGGACAGGGGTCGAGCAGTACTTC,CASRHPGTGVEQYF
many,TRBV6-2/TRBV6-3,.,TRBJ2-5,TGTGCCAGCAGTTACTCGTCGGGAGAGCAAGAGACCCAGTACTTC,CASSYSSGEQETQYF
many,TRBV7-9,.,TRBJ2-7,TGTGCCAGCAGCTTCAAGGTCTACGAGCAGTACTTC,CASSFKVYEQYF
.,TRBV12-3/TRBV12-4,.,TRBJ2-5,TGTGCCAGCACCGGGACCCGCCGGTGGTACCAAGAGACCCAGTACTTC,CASTGTRRWYQETQYF
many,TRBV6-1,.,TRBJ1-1,TGTGCCAGCAGTGAGGGGGGGTGGGACGCTGAAGCTTTCTTT,CASSEGGWDAEAFF
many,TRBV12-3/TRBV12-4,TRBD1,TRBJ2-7,TGTGCCAGCAGTTTGGCACAGACAGGGGGCTTATCCTACGAGCAGTACTTC,CASSLAQTGGLSYEQYF
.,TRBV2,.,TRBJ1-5,TGTGCCAGCAGCGTGTACAGGGATAGCAATCAGCCCCAGCATTTT,CASSVYRDSNQPQHF
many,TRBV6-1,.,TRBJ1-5,TGTGCCAGCAGTGAATGGGTCAATCAGCCCCAGCATTTT,CASSEWVNQPQHF
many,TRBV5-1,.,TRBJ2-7,TGCGCCAGCAGCTCGCCGGACTCCTACGAGCAGTACTTC,CASSSPDSYEQYF
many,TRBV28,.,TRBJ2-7,TGTGCCAGCAGCTCCAGGGTAATGGGCTACGAGCAGTACTTC,CASSSRVMGYEQYF
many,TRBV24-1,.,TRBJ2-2,TGTGCCACCAGTGATTCGTGGGGCTCCACCGGGGAGCTGTTTTTT,CATSDSWGSTGELFF
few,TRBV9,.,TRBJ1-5,TGTGCCAGCAGCCGAGCAGATAGCAATCAGCCCCAGCATTTT,CASSRADSNQPQHF
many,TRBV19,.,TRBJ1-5,TGTGCCAGTAGTATAGCCGGACAGAATCAGCCCCAGCATTTT,CASSIAGQNQPQHF
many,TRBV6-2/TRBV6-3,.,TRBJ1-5,TGTGCCAGCAATTCCGCCGGGTCGTTCACCCAGCCCCAGCATTTT,CASNSAGSFTQPQHF
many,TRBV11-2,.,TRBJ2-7,TGTGCCAGCAGCTTAAGTGGCGCAGGGAGAAACGAGCAGTACTTC,CASSLSGAGRNEQYF
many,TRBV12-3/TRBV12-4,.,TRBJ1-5,TGTGCCAGCAGTTTAGCAGAGGGGAGCAATCAGCCCCAGCATTTT,CASSLAEGSNQPQHF
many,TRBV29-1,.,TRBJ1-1,TGCAGCGTTCTTCCAATAGTGGGGACTGAAGCTTTCTTT,CSVLPIVGTEAFF
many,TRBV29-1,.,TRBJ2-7,TGCAGCTGGTTGGAGACCTCTTCCTACGAGCAGTACTTC,CSWLETSSYEQYF
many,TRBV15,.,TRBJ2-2,TGTGCCACCAGGATACGAGGGAGAACCGGGGAGCTGTTTTTT,CATRIRGRTGELFF
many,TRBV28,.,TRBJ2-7,TGTGCCAGCATGAAGGTCTACGAGCAGTACTTC,CASMKVYEQYF